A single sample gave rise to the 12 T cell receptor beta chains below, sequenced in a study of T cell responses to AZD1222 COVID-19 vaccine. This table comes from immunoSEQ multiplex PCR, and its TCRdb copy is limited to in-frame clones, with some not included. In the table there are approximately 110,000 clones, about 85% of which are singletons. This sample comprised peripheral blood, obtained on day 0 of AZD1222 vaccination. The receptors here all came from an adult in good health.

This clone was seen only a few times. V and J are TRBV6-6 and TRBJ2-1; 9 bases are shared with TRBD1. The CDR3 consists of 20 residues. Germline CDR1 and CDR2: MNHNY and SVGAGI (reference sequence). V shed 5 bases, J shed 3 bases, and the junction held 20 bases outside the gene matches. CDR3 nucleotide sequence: TGTGCCAGCAGTCACCGTTGGGGCTTAACAGGGGGCGGTAGCTACAATGAGCAGTTCTTC. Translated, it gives CASSHRWGLTGGGSYNEQFF.

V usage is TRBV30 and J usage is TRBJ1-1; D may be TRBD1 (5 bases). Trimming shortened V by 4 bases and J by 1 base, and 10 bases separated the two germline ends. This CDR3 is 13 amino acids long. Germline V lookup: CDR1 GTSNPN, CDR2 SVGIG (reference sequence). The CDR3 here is CAWTRGANTEAFF. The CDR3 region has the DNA TGTGCCTGGACTCGAGGGGCGAACACTGAAGCTTTCTTT.

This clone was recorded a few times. The chain's CDR3 is CASSAQIQGYEQYF. CDR3 nucleotide sequence: TGTGCCAGCAGCGCCCAGATCCAAGGGTACGAGCAGTACTTC. V usage is TRBV9 and J usage is TRBJ2-7; unclear D gene. The CDR3 covers 14 residues. Trimming removed 3 bases from V and 4 bases from J, with 14 bases in between. Germline assignment: CDR1 SGDLS and CDR2 YYNGEE.

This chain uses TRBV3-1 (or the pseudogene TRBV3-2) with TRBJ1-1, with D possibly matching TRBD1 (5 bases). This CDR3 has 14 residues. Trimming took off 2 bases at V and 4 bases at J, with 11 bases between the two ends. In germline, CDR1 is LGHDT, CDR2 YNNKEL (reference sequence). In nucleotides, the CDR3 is TGTGCCAGCAGCCAAAGGGTAGGGGCCACTGAAGCTTTCTTT. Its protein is CASSQRVGATEAFF.

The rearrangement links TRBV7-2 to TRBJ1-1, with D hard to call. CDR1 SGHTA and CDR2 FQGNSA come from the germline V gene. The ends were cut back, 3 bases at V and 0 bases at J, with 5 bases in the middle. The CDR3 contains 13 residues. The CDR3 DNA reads TGTGCCAGCAGCTTCAGTGTGAACACTGAAGCTTTCTTT. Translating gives CASSFSVNTEAFF.

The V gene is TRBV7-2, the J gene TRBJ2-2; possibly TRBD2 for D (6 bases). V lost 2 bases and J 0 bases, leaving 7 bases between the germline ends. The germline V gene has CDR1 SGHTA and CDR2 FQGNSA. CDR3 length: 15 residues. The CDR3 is CASSLRLANTGELFF. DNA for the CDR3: TGTGCCAGCAGCTTACGACTAGCGAACACCGGGGAGCTGTTTTTT.

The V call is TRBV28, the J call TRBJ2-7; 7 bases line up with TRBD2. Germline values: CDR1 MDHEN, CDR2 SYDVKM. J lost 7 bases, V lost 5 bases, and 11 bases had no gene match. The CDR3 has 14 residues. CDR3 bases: TGTGCCAGCAGTCCGGCGGGAGTTTCGGATGAGCAGTACTTC. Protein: CASSPAGVSDEQYF.

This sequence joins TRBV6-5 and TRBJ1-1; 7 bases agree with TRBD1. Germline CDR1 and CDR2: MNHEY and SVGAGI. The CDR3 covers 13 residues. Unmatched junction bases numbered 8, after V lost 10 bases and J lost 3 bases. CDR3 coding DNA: TGTGCCACAACCAGGGGGGCGTACACTGAAGCTTTCTTT. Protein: CATTRGAYTEAFF.

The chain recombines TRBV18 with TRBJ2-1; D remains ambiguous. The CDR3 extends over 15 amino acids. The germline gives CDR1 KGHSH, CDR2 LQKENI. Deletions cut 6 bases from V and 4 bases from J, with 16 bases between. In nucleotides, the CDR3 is TGTGCCAGCTCTCCAGTGGGCGGTCCTTACAATGAGCAGTTCTTC. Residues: CASSPVGGPYNEQFF.

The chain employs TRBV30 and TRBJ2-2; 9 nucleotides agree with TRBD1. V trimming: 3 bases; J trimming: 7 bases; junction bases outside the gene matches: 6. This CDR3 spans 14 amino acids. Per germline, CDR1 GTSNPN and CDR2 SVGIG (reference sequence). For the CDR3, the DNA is TGTGCCTGGAGCCCCGGGACAGGGATCGGGGAGCTGTTTTTT. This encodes CAWSPGTGIGELFF.

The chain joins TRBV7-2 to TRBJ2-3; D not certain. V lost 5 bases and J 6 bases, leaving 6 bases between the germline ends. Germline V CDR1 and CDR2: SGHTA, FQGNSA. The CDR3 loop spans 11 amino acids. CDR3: CASSHRDTQYF. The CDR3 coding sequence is TGTGCCAGCAGCCACCGGGATACGCAGTATTTT.

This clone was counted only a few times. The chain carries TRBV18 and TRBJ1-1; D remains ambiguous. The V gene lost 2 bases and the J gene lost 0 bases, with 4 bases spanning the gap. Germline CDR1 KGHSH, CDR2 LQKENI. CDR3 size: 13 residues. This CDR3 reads CASSPYLNTEAFF. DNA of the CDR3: TGTGCCAGCTCACCATACCTGAACACTGAAGCTTTCTTT.